This T cell receptor (beta chain) was sequenced in a study of beta chain features in type 1 diabetes. Turning to the study itself: Across all samples, roughly 100,000,000 sorted cells were examined. Notes on the study in general: Type 1 diabetes patients had moderately but significantly shorter TCRB CDR3s in all four CD4+ subsets. The cDNA sequencing approach could over-represent high-TCR-expressing cells. When VDJ junctions were examined, type 1 diabetes patients showed fewer insertions and more deletions.

This clone was observed a few times. No antigen is known for it. CDR1 LNHDA and CDR2 SQIVND come from the germline V gene (reference sequence). V gave up 3 bases and J gave up 8 bases; unmatched junction bases: 10. The CDR3 contains 16 residues. Every isolated RNA sample was fully reverse transcribed, so sequencing captured expressed TCRB transcripts. The protocol was immunoSEQ multiplex PCR, while the TCRdb copy is restricted to in-frame clones and leaves out a portion. Of some 150,000 clones detected, about 9% appear once; the ten largest clones hold roughly 0.72%. The source material was central memory CD4+ T cells from blood. This receptor was identified in a woman aged 25 to 45 with type 1 diabetes. The rearrangement uses TRBV19 and TRBJ2-1, with 10 nucleotides matching TRBD2. CDR3 region: CASSIPPSGSGYEQFF. The CDR3 nucleotides read TGTGCCAGTAGTATCCCTCCTAGCGGGAGTGGCTATGAGCAGTTCTTC.